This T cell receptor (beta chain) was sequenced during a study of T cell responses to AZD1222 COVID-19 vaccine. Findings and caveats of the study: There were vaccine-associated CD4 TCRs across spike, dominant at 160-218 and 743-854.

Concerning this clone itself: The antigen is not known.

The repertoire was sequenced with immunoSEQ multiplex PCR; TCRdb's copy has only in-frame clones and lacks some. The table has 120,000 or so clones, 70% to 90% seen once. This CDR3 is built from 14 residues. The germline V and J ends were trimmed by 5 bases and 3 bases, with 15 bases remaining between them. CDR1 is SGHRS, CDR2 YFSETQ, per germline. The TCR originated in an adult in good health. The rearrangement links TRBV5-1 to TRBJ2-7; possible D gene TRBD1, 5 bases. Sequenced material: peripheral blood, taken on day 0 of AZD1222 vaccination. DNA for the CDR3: TGCGCCAGCAGTTATGACAGCCTGATCTACGAGCAGTACTTC. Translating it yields CASSYDSLIYEQYF.